The next 9 T cell receptor beta chains were all read from a single sample in a study of blood T cell repertoires in COVID-19. Profiling relied on immunoSEQ multiplex PCR, and the TCRdb table lists in-frame clones only, not all of them. The data show approximately 60,000 clones, with about 85% seen just once and 20% to 25% held by the top ten. Sequencing was performed on peripheral blood. The receptors were sampled from a woman older than 75 with COVID-19, enrolled during active disease.

This clone showed up just a few times. The CDR3 region is CASSPPQGVGSPQHF. CDR3 nucleotide sequence: TGTGCCAGCTCACCACCACAGGGGGTTGGGTCGCCCCAGCATTTT. The chain couples TRBV18 to TRBJ1-5, with 8 bases fitting TRBD1. CDR3 length: 15 amino acids. Germline loops: CDR1 KGHSH, CDR2 LQKENI. Trimming took 0 bases from V and 9 from J; bases not matched to a gene: 7.

This chain connects TRBV7-2 to TRBJ2-1; D unresolved. The CDR3 loop spans 15 amino acids. V lost 1 base and J 5 bases, leaving 12 bases between the germline ends. Germline assignment: CDR1 SGHTA and CDR2 FQGNSA. The DNA for the CDR3 is TGTGCCAGCAGCTTAGATAGTTTACCCAACAATGAGCAGTTCTTC. Protein sequence: CASSLDSLPNNEQFF. The full variable domain, with the rest looked up from reference TRBV7-2 and TRBJ2-1, is GAGVSQSPSNKVTEKGKDVELRCDPISGHTALYWYRQSLGQGLEFLIYFQGNSAPDKSGLPSDRFSAERTGGSVSTLTIQRTQQEDSAVYLCASSLDSLPNNEQFFGPGTRLTVL.

The rearrangement joins TRBV6-2 or TRBV6-3 to TRBJ1-2; 9 bases are a match to TRBD1. V was clipped by 6 bases and J by 8 bases; unmatched bases: 16. The germline V gene encodes CDR1 MNHEY and CDR2 SVGEGT. There are 16 residues in the CDR3. The chain's CDR3 is CASSPFPGQGLGGYTF. For the CDR3, the DNA is TGTGCCAGCAGCCCTTTCCCGGGACAGGGATTAGGGGGCTACACCTTC.

J is TRBJ2-1 and V is TRBV7-8; D call uncertain. CDR3 length equals 14 residues. Germline V gene lookup returns CDR1 SGHVS and CDR2 FQNEAQ. V lost 1 base, J lost 3 bases, and 7 bases lay in between. The CDR3 DNA sequence: TGTGCCAGCAGCTTAGACCGAGTCTACAATGAGCAGTTCTTC. It encodes CASSLDRVYNEQFF.

The chain recombines TRBV18 with TRBJ1-3; D unresolved. The CDR3 has 14 residues. Trimming took off 2 bases at V and 3 bases at J, with 8 bases between the two ends. Germline CDR1 reads KGHSH; CDR2 reads LQKENI. CDR3 amino acids: CASSPEGGGNTIYF. The CDR3 DNA reads as TGTGCCAGCTCACCAGAGGGTGGTGGAAACACCATATATTTT.

The rearrangement uses TRBV11-1 and TRBJ2-7; no clear D gene. V lost 2 bases and J lost 2, with 7 bases in between. CDR1 is SGHAT, CDR2 FQDESV, per germline (reference sequence). This CDR3 region has 13 residues. The CDR3: CASSLTHTYEQYF. CDR3 in DNA: TGTGCCAGCAGCTTAACTCATACCTACGAGCAGTACTTC. Full variable domain (missing parts from reference TRBV11-1 and TRBJ2-7): EAEVAQSPRYKITEKSQAVAFWCDPISGHATLYWYRQILGQGPELLVQFQDESVVDDSQLPKDRFSAERLKGVDSTLKIQPAELGDSAMYLCASSLTHTYEQYFGPGTRLTVT.

V and J are TRBV3-1 (or the pseudogene TRBV3-2) and TRBJ1-2, with 7 nucleotides matching TRBD1. With V trimmed by 3 bases and J by 4 bases, 5 bases remained unmatched. The CDR3 spans 14 residues. Per germline, CDR1 LGHDT and CDR2 YNNKEL (reference sequence). The CDR3 DNA is TGTGCCAGCAGCCAGCTGACAGGGAGCTATGGCTACACCTTC. Translating it yields CASSQLTGSYGYTF.

The chain joins TRBV5-6 to TRBJ2-5, with 11 bases aligning to TRBD2. This CDR3 is built from 15 residues. The germline gives CDR1 SGHDT, CDR2 YYEEEE. After removal of 4 bases from V and 1 base from J, the junction contained 3 bases not matched to a gene. CDR3 region: CASSAGLAVQETQYF. CDR3 nucleotide sequence: TGTGCCAGCAGCGCGGGACTAGCGGTCCAAGAGACCCAGTACTTC.

This clone showed up just a few times. The J gene is TRBJ1-4, the V gene TRBV15; 7 nucleotides agree with TRBD1. The V gene end was trimmed by 2 bases and the J gene end by 5 bases; junction bases not matched to a gene: 5. Germline V gene sequence: CDR1 LNHNV, CDR2 YYDKDF (reference sequence). This CDR3 spans 15 amino acids. The CDR3 loop is CATSRSWTGNEKLFF. For the CDR3, the DNA is TGTGCCACCAGCAGATCCTGGACAGGCAATGAAAAACTGTTTTTT. The variable domain in full, with the rest retrieved from reference TRBV15 and TRBJ1-4, is DAMVIQNPRYQVTQFGKPVTLSCSQTLNHNVMYWYQQKSSQAPKLLFHYYDKDFNNEADTPDNFQSRRPNTSFCFLDIRSPGLGDTAMYLCATSRSWTGNEKLFFGSGTQLSVL.